This T cell receptor beta chain was documented in a study of shared clonotypes between healthy human individuals. Study-level findings and limits: In this cohort, only blood was sampled, and tissue repertoires likely differ. Depth of sequencing was expected to influence donor clonotype sharing. The study's rarefaction showed incomplete sorted-subset sequencing despite large depth.

This clone appeared a few times. Antigen unknown. The CDR3 runs to 14 residues. Germline V CDR1 and CDR2: SGDLS, YYNGEE. The V gene lost 0 bases and the J gene lost 1 base, with 7 bases spanning the gap. Repertoires were generated with immunoSEQ multiplex PCR, while TCRdb's copy carries only in-frame clones and drops some. The profile covers approximately 2.5 million clones, with around nine tenths appearing a single time and 0.14% taken by the ten largest. This receptor was identified in a man between 18 and 35 years old in good health. The V call is TRBV9, the J call TRBJ1-1, with D tentatively TRBD1 (5 bases). Sequenced: naive CD4+ T cells sorted from blood. As for subset: CD45RA+ positively selected. CDR3 DNA sequence: TGTGCCAGCAGCGTAGCTCAGGGGAACACTGAAGCTTTCTTT. The encoded protein is CASSVAQGNTEAFF.